This T cell receptor beta chain was found in a study of T cell repertoires in cytomegalovirus infection. Whole-study context: TCR beta signatures that were public indicated CMV infection and matching HLA type. Notes on the study in general: CMV-specific TCR beta clonotypes restricted by HLA-C were the ones dominating the ex vivo response. Using cumulative public TCR beta family frequency, the authors identified those who carried CMV together with the relevant HLA.

To note about this clonotype: Antigen: not known.

TCRdb ran MiXCR on the reads and lists one entry per CDR3 protein. This table holds about 320,000 distinct CDR3 sequences, more than 8% found once. Germline V gene sequence: CDR1 SGHDT, CDR2 YYEEEE. Trimming stripped 2 bases from V and 7 bases from J, with 13 bases between. The CDR3 consists of 15 residues. The clonotype was recovered from a human donor in good health (CMV status not recorded). Some clones in this sample may be carry-over from other donors' samples. The chain is built from TRBV5-6 and TRBJ1-6, with a tentative D call TRBD1 (6 bases). Sequenced sample: PBMCs. Here the CDR3 reads CASSFWQGTNSPLHF. CDR3 sequence (DNA): TGTGCCAGCAGCTTTTGGCAGGGGACGAATTCACCCCTCCACTTT.